Listed below are T cell receptor beta chains from one sample, sequenced in a study of T cell responses to AZD1222 COVID-19 vaccine. The assay was immunoSEQ multiplex PCR, and TCRdb's table has in-frame clones only and misses some. The table includes some 91,000 clones, approximately 88% detected once. The sample here was peripheral blood, taken on day 0 of AZD1222 vaccination. The receptors here all came from an adult in good health. Each CDR3 is given with its conserved first and last residue. D genes are given only for firm matches. The size of a clone is reported for some rows only, either as once, few or many, or as a class for expanded clones.

j_call	v_call	d_call	clone_size	cdr3_nt	cdr3_aa
TRBJ1-2	TRBV19	NA	NA	TGTGCCAGTAGGTTGCTCTTCCACTACACCTTC	CASRLLFHYTF
TRBJ2-7	TRBV29-1	TRBD2	NA	TGCAGCGTTGAAGGATTGTCTAGCGGGAGCCGGCAGTACTTC	CSVEGLSSGSRQYF
TRBJ2-3	TRBV10-3	TRBD1	NA	TGTGCCATCAGTGACCGGGACAGGGGAACGCAGTATTTT	CAISDRDRGTQYF
TRBJ1-2	TRBV11-2	NA	NA	TGTGCCAGCAGCTTACCCGGTCAGGGCTATGGCTACACCTTC	CASSLPGQGYGYTF
TRBJ1-3	TRBV19	TRBD1	few	TGTGCCAGTACCTGGACAGGGGCCATCTCTGGAAACACCATATATTTT	CASTWTGAISGNTIYF
TRBJ2-1	TRBV24-1	NA	NA	TGTGCCACCAGTACCGGGGCCAATGAGCAGTTCTTC	CATSTGANEQFF
TRBJ2-6	TRBV4-3	NA	NA	TGCGCCAGCAGCCTGCTATCCGACCCGGCCAACGTCCTGACTTTC	CASSLLSDPANVLTF
TRBJ2-7	TRBV6-5	TRBD1	few	TGTGCCAGCAAGCTGGGACAGGAGCCCTACGAGCAGTACTTC	CASKLGQEPYEQYF
TRBJ2-5	TRBV23-1	NA	NA	TGCGCCAGCAGTCAATCGCGGCAGGGACAAGAGACCCAGTACTTC	CASSQSRQGQETQYF
TRBJ1-1	TRBV3-1/TRBV3-2	TRBD1	NA	TGTGCCAGCAGCCCTGGCGGGACAGGACTGATGAACACTGAAGCTTTCTTT	CASSPGGTGLMNTEAFF
TRBJ1-2	TRBV6-5	TRBD1	once	TGTGCCCTTCAGGGGGCGAAAACCTGGGACTATGGCTACACCTTC	CALQGAKTWDYGYTF
TRBJ2-1	TRBV24-1	TRBD1	NA	TGTGCCACCAGTGAAACCGGGACAGACAATGAGCAGTTCTTC	CATSETGTDNEQFF
TRBJ2-7	TRBV10-3	NA	once	TGTGCCATCAGGCCCCCGGGGGCCAAAGACTACGAGCAGTACTTC	CAIRPPGAKDYEQYF
TRBJ2-3	TRBV2	NA	NA	TGTGCCAGCAAAGCAGATACGCAGTATTTT	CASKADTQYF
TRBJ1-2	TRBV11-2	NA	NA	TGTGCCAGCAGCTTAGCGGGGGAGGCTTATGGCTACACCTTC	CASSLAGEAYGYTF
TRBJ1-5	TRBV7-2	NA	NA	TGTGCCAGCAGCTTAGGTTGGCAGGGTTACCAGCCCCAGCATTTT	CASSLGWQGYQPQHF
TRBJ1-2	TRBV5-6	NA	NA	TGTGCCAGCAGCTTGGTGGATGGGTATGGCTACACCTTC	CASSLVDGYGYTF
TRBJ1-4	TRBV7-9	NA	once	TGTGCCAGCAGCTTACCACACATTGGGGCTAATGAAAAACTGTTTTTT	CASSLPHIGANEKLFF
TRBJ2-2	TRBV7-9	TRBD1	NA	TGTGCCAGCAGCGGACAGGGGGCGTCGAACACCGGGGAGCTGTTTTTT	CASSGQGASNTGELFF
TRBJ2-7	TRBV5-4	TRBD2	NA	TGTGCCAGCAGCTTGAGCAGCGGGAGCGCCTACGAGCAGTACTTC	CASSLSSGSAYEQYF
TRBJ2-1	TRBV27	NA	NA	TGTGCCAGCAGTCCCCGAAGTCAGGGGCTCGAGCAGTTCTTC	CASSPRSQGLEQFF
TRBJ2-1	TRBV6-5	NA	NA	TGTGCCAGCAGTTACTACAAAGGGGGTTACAATGAGCAGTTCTTC	CASSYYKGGYNEQFF
TRBJ1-4	TRBV4-3	NA	once	TGCGCCAGCAGCCAAGATCGGGGGTTGGCAACTAATGAAAAACTGTTTTTT	CASSQDRGLATNEKLFF
TRBJ1-2	TRBV27	NA	NA	TGTGCCAGCAGTTTATCTCCCTTCCAGAAGGGTTATGGCTACACCTTC	CASSLSPFQKGYGYTF
TRBJ2-5	TRBV13	TRBD1	once	TGTGCCAGCAGCTACCAGACAGGGACCCGTCCGGAGACCCAGTACTTC	CASSYQTGTRPETQYF
TRBJ1-6	TRBV27	NA	NA	TGTGCCAGCAGACCCCGACAGGCTAGCTCCTATAATTCACCCCTCCACTTT	CASRPRQASSYNSPLHF
TRBJ2-3	TRBV11-2	NA	NA	TGTGCCAGCAGCTTGGAGCGGCCTTTGTTATATTTT	CASSLERPLLYF
TRBJ1-6	TRBV6-5	NA	NA	TGTGCCAGCAGTTACTCGACGGGAGGATATTCACCCCTCCACTTT	CASSYSTGGYSPLHF
TRBJ2-3	TRBV6-1	NA	few	TGTGCCAGCAGTGAAGCGGTAGAGAATACGCAGTATTTT	CASSEAVENTQYF
TRBJ2-6	TRBV11-2	NA	NA	TGTGCCAGCAGCTTGCATCTGGACACCTTCTCTGGGGCCAACGTCCTGACTTTC	CASSLHLDTFSGANVLTF
TRBJ1-1	TRBV5-6	NA	NA	TGTGCCAGCACCTGGAGGGTTGGCACTGAAGCTTTCTTT	CASTWRVGTEAFF
TRBJ1-2	TRBV12-5	NA	NA	TGTGCTAGTGGTTTGGGCATCCAAGAGATGGGCTACACCTTC	CASGLGIQEMGYTF
TRBJ1-1	TRBV7-9	NA	NA	TGTGCCAGCAGCTTAGCGCGTACGACCACTGAAGCTTTCTTT	CASSLARTTTEAFF
TRBJ1-1	TRBV6-4	NA	NA	TGTGCCAGCAGCCAGTACATGAACACTGAAGCTTTCTTT	CASSQYMNTEAFF
TRBJ1-3	TRBV3-1/TRBV3-2	NA	NA	TGTGCCAGCAGCCAAGTACAGGGTTCTGGAAACACCATATATTTT	CASSQVQGSGNTIYF
TRBJ2-5	TRBV4-2	NA	once	TGTGCCAGCAGCCAAAAGAGACCGGGACTGGAGAAAGAGACCCAGTACTTC	CASSQKRPGLEKETQYF
TRBJ1-6	TRBV14	NA	NA	TGTGCCAGCAGCCAAGACCCCGCAGGGTATAATTCACCCCTCCACTTT	CASSQDPAGYNSPLHF
TRBJ2-5	TRBV7-3	TRBD2	once	TGTGCCAGCAGCACCGGACTAGCGGGGGGGCAAGAGACCCAGTACTTC	CASSTGLAGGQETQYF
TRBJ2-1	TRBV5-1	NA	NA	TGCGCCAGCAGCCCCCACTCGGAACGCAATGAGCAGTTCTTC	CASSPHSERNEQFF
TRBJ1-2	TRBV7-2	NA	NA	TGTGCCAGCAGCTTAGGGGGGGCGCATGGCTACACCTTC	CASSLGGAHGYTF
TRBJ2-7	TRBV30	NA	NA	TGTGCCTGGTCCCCCGGCAGCGGAATGTACGAGCAGTACTTC	CAWSPGSGMYEQYF
TRBJ1-3	TRBV6-1	TRBD1	NA	TGTGCCAGCAGTGCACGGGACAGGGGGCCCGGAAACACCATATATTTT	CASSARDRGPGNTIYF
TRBJ2-1	TRBV5-5	TRBD2	NA	TGTGCCAGCAACGAAGCGGGAGAGGCCTACAATGAGCAGTTCTTC	CASNEAGEAYNEQFF
TRBJ1-2	TRBV4-3	NA	NA	TGCGCCAGCAGCCAAGATCTTGGGGCACTCTCTAACTATGGCTACACCTTC	CASSQDLGALSNYGYTF
TRBJ2-5	TRBV5-1	NA	NA	TGCGCCAGCAGCTTGGTCACAGGGGTCGGGGGTCGCCAGTACTTC	CASSLVTGVGGRQYF
TRBJ2-2	TRBV5-1	TRBD1	NA	TGCGCCAGTACCCGGGACAGGGGGGCCGGGGAGCTGTTTTTT	CASTRDRGAGELFF
TRBJ2-6	TRBV19	NA	NA	TGTGCCAGTAGTGACCCCTTTCGTGGGAGTTTGCTTGGGGCCAACGTCCTGACTTTC	CASSDPFRGSLLGANVLTF
TRBJ2-5	TRBV20-1	TRBD2	few	TGCAGTGCTAGTGCGCGGGGGGATAGCCAAGAGACCCAGTACTTC	CSASARGDSQETQYF